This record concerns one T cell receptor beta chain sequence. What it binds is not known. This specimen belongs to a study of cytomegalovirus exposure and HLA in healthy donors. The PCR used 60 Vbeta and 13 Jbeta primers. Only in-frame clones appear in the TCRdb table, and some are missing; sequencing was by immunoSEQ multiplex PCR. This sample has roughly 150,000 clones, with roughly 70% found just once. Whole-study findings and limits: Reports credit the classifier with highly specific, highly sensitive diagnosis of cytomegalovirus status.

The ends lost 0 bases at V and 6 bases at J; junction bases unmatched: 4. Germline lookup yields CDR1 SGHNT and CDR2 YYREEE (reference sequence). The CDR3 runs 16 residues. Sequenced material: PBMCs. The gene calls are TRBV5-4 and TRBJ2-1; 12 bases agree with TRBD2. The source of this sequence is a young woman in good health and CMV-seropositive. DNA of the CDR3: TGTGCCAGCAGCTTGGCAACGGGACTAGCGGGCAATGAGCAGTTCTTC. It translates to CASSLATGLAGNEQFF.